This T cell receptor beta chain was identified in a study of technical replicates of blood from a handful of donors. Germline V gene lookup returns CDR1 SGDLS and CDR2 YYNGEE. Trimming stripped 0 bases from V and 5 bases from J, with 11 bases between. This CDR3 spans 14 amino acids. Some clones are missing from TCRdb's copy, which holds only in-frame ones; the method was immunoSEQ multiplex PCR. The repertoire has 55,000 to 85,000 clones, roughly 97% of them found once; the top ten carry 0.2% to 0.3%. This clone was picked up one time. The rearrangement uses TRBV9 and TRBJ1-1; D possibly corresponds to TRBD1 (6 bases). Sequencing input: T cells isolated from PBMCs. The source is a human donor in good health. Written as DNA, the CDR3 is TGTGCCAGCAGCGTAGGTGCAGGGGTTACTGAAGCTTTCTTT. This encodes CASSVGAGVTEAFF.